This passage covers 18 T cell receptor beta chains from one sample sequenced in a study of blood T cell repertoires in COVID-19. Here immunoSEQ multiplex PCR was the method, and the copy in TCRdb shows in-frame clones only, minus some. Among about 65,000 clones listed, roughly 82% were seen once. Sequenced input: peripheral blood. These receptors originate from a human donor in a cohort sampled during active COVID-19.

The V call is TRBV5-4, the J call TRBJ2-5; tentative D call: TRBD1 (5 bases). The length of the CDR3 is 15 residues. V lost 4 bases, J lost 1 base, and 14 bases lay in between. Per germline, CDR1 SGHNT and CDR2 YYREEE (reference sequence). CDR3 coding DNA: TGTGCCAGCAGCGCCTCAGTTGGGGCCCAAGAGACCCAGTACTTC. Protein sequence: CASSASVGAQETQYF.

This clone came up a few times. The chain recombines TRBV2 with TRBJ2-2; 12 bases line up with TRBD2. The CDR3 sequence is 19 residues long. The J segment lost 6 bases and the V segment lost 5 bases, leaving 16 bases of the junction unmatched. Germline V gene lookup returns CDR1 SNHLY and CDR2 FYNNEI. The CDR3, as DNA: TGTGCCAGCAGTTGGACTAGCGGGGATTTTGTCATAGCGGCCGGGGAGCTGTTTTTT. Amino acids: CASSWTSGDFVIAAGELFF.

The chain links TRBV6-4 to TRBJ1-6; TRBD1 is a possible D gene (5 bases). V dropped 4 bases and J dropped 8 bases, with 15 bases sitting between them. This CDR3 region has 15 residues. CDR1 is MRHNA, CDR2 SNTAGT, per germline. CDR3 DNA: TGTGCCAGCAGTGTACGGCCGGGGGGAGATTCACCCCTCCACTTT. As protein: CASSVRPGGDSPLHF.

This clone was found a few times. V and J are TRBV2 and TRBJ2-2; 11 bases agree with TRBD1. The CDR3 totals 15 residues. Trimming cost V 5 bases and J 9 bases; bases outside gene matches: 8. CDR1 and CDR2 (germline): SNHLY, FYNNEI. The CDR3: CASSRDRGIGRELFF. In DNA, the CDR3 is TGTGCCAGCAGTCGGGACAGGGGGATTGGTAGGGAGCTGTTTTTT.

This clone was counted a single time. This rearrangement joins TRBV10-3 to TRBJ1-1; 12 bases map to TRBD1. The CDR3 sequence is 14 residues long. The germline V gene encodes CDR1 ENHRY and CDR2 SYGVKD. V was clipped by 6 bases and J by 5 bases; unmatched bases: 4. CDR3 region: CAIRGTGGLTEAFF. CDR3 sequence (DNA): TGTGCCATCAGAGGGACAGGGGGCTTAACTGAAGCTTTCTTT.

The J gene is TRBJ1-1, the V gene TRBV15; 8 bases are shared with TRBD1. CDR1 and CDR2 (germline): LNHNV, YYDKDF (reference sequence). The trim removed 1 base at V and 1 base at J, leaving 2 bases unmatched. This CDR3 region has 15 residues. Written as DNA, the CDR3 is TGTGCCACCAGCAGAGGCGGGACAGGGAACACTGAAGCTTTCTTT. Translated: CATSRGGTGNTEAFF.

A single count supports this clone. The genes are TRBV14 and TRBJ1-5, with D uncertain. Looked up from germline, CDR1 is SGHDN and CDR2 is FVKESK. The V end lost 0 bases, the J end lost 2 bases, and 17 bases lay between the germline ends. The CDR3 is 18 amino acids. The CDR3 sequence is CASSQDRWQKIGNQPQHF. The DNA of the CDR3 is TGTGCCAGCAGCCAAGACCGTTGGCAGAAGATCGGCAATCAGCCCCAGCATTTT. Full variable domain (outside the CDR3, taken from reference TRBV14 and TRBJ1-5): EAGVTQFPSHSVIEKGQTVTLRCDPISGHDNLYWYRRVMGKEIKFLLHFVKESKQDESGMPNNRFLAERTGGTYSTLKVQPAELEDSGVYFCASSQDRWQKIGNQPQHFGDGTRLSIL.

The chain has TRBV29-1 and TRBJ2-2, with D perhaps matching TRBD2 (5 bases). This CDR3 is 14 amino acids long. V gave up 6 bases and J gave up 1 base, with 12 bases separating them. Germline CDR1 and CDR2: SQVTM and ANQGSEA. CDR3 sequence (DNA): TGCAGCGTCCCGACTACGATGAACACCGGGGAGCTGTTTTTT. The encoded protein is CSVPTTMNTGELFF.

The chain has TRBV5-1 and TRBJ1-6; 8 nucleotides line up with TRBD1. This CDR3 contains 13 residues. The junction had 2 bases not matched to a gene; V was cut back by 5 bases and J by 7 bases. The V gene's germline CDR1 is SGHRS and CDR2 YFSETQ. CDR3 DNA sequence: TGCGCCAGCAGTCAGGGGGCGAATTCACCCCTCCACTTT. Residues: CASSQGANSPLHF.

This chain uses TRBV7-3 with TRBJ2-5; tentative D call: TRBD2 (6 bases). V dropped 11 bases and J dropped 5 bases, with 24 bases sitting between them. This CDR3 is 15 amino acids long. CDR1 SGHTA and CDR2 FQGTGA come from the germline V gene. Here the CDR3 DNA reads TGTGCCCTACCCTCGGGACTTAGTTCGTCGGAGACCCAGTACTTC. Protein: CALPSGLSSSETQYF.

The chain links TRBV7-2 to TRBJ2-1, with D possibly matching TRBD1 (6 bases). The ends were cut back, 3 bases at V and 6 bases at J, with 15 bases in the middle. This CDR3 is 15 amino acids long. Germline V lookup: CDR1 SGHTA, CDR2 FQGNSA. The chain's CDR3 is CASSFEGTLFNEQFF. The CDR3 DNA sequence: TGTGCCAGCAGCTTCGAAGGGACACTATTCAATGAGCAGTTCTTC.

The chain is built from TRBV4-2 and TRBJ1-5; D may be TRBD1 (5 bases). V was clipped by 1 base and J by 0 bases, with 13 bases between them. Germline V lookup: CDR1 LGHNA, CDR2 YNFKEQ. The CDR3 spans 17 residues. The CDR3 DNA reads as TGTGCCAGCAGCCAAGTAGGGTCAGGGCATAGCAATCAGCCCCAGCATTTT. Residues: CASSQVGSGHSNQPQHF.

This clone appeared once. The J gene is TRBJ1-6, the V gene TRBV5-6, with D unclear. V was shortened by 5 bases and J by 8 bases, with 20 bases between the two germline ends. CDR1 and CDR2 (germline): SGHDT, YYEEEE. The CDR3 length is 16 residues. CDR3: CASRKKTGRAHSPLHF. CDR3 nucleotide sequence: TGTGCCAGCAGGAAGAAAACGGGGAGAGCTCATTCACCCCTCCACTTT.

This clone has a handful of counts. The V gene is TRBV6-5, the J gene TRBJ2-1, with TRBD1 matching 7 bases. The CDR3 totals 14 residues. The V segment lost 4 bases and the J segment 7 bases; nucleotides outside the gene matches: 7. Germline V lookup: CDR1 MNHEY, CDR2 SVGAGI. Written as DNA, the CDR3 is TGTGCCAGCAGTTGGGACAGAGTGAGGAATGAGCAGTTCTTC. It codes for CASSWDRVRNEQFF.

The rearrangement links TRBV29-1 to TRBJ1-2; a weak D match, TRBD1 (5 bases). This CDR3 region has 15 residues. CDR1 SQVTM and CDR2 ANQGSEA come from the germline V gene. The V end lost 3 bases, the J end lost 6 bases, and 20 bases lay between the germline ends. CDR3 nucleotide sequence: TGCAGCGTTGAGTCGAAGCAGGGTAAATCTCATGGCTACACCTTC. It translates to CSVESKQGKSHGYTF.

There are a few counts of this clone. The chain uses TRBV5-1 and TRBJ2-2; 11 nucleotides line up with TRBD1. CDR1 SGHRS and CDR2 YFSETQ come from the germline V gene. The CDR3 extends over 17 amino acids. Germline trimming cut 5 bases from V and 9 bases from J; bases unmatched to any gene: 15. CDR3 residues: CASSASGQGVPSRELFF. The CDR3 bases are TGCGCCAGCAGTGCGTCGGGACAGGGGGTCCCCTCTCGGGAGCTGTTTTTT.

This chain links TRBV5-4 with TRBJ2-2; D possibly corresponds to TRBD1 (6 bases). CDR1 is SGHNT, CDR2 YYREEE, per germline (reference sequence). The CDR3 spans 13 residues. The V and J ends lost 4 bases and 6 bases respectively, with 10 bases between them. The CDR3 loop is CASSPQGSGELFF. The DNA of the CDR3 is TGTGCCAGCAGCCCACAGGGATCCGGGGAGCTGTTTTTT.

The chain carries TRBV28 and TRBJ1-1; TRBD1 aligns across 8 bases. The germline gives CDR1 MDHEN, CDR2 SYDVKM. After removal of 4 bases from V and 0 bases from J, the junction contained 7 bases not matched to a gene. The CDR3 extends over 16 amino acids. CDR3 region: CASSSRGRGMNTEAFF. The CDR3 DNA sequence: TGTGCCAGCAGTTCCAGGGGGCGGGGGATGAACACTGAAGCTTTCTTT.